This T cell receptor beta chain emerged from a study of cytomegalovirus exposure and HLA in healthy donors. Looked up from germline, CDR1 is SGHRS and CDR2 is YFSETQ. J was trimmed by 5 bases and V by 1 base; bases with no gene match: 9. The CDR3 is 16 residues long. General study findings and limits: No immune exposure information besides CMV serostatus was available. Association of a missense DCLRE1C variant with TCR beta V- and J-gene trimming was reported in a later analysis.

Worth noting for this clone: Its antigen remains unknown.

PCR primers comprised 60 Vbeta and 13 Jbeta primers. Here immunoSEQ multiplex PCR was the method, and the copy in TCRdb shows in-frame clones only, minus some. The data contain approximately 160,000 clones, around 75% of them seen just once; the ten biggest clones take up around 2%. The chain uses TRBV5-1 and TRBJ2-1; 7 bases align to TRBD1. The sample consisted of PBMCs. This TCR derives from a human donor in good health. The CDR3 loop reads CASSLFNLDRHNEQFF. DNA for the CDR3: TGCGCCAGCAGCTTGTTCAACTTGGACAGGCACAATGAGCAGTTCTTC. Based on the CDR3 plus reference TRBV5-1 and TRBJ2-1, the full variable domain is KAGVTQTPRYLIKTRGQQVTLSCSPISGHRSVSWYQQTPGQGLQFLFEYFSETQRNKGNFPGRFSGRQFSNSRSEMNVSTLELGDSALYLCASSLFNLDRHNEQFFGPGTRLTVL.